This TCR beta chain was captured in a study of cytomegalovirus exposure and HLA in healthy donors. To note about this clone: As yet, its antigen is unknown.

Study-level points and caveats: Reports state that TCR beta sequences accurately predicted most subjects' HLA-A and HLA-B alleles. Most likely, a cluster of highly shared sequence variants arose as a sequencing artifact.

A multiplex PCR was run with 60 Vbeta primers and 13 Jbeta primers. Clones were read by immunoSEQ multiplex PCR, and TCRdb kept only the in-frame ones, dropping some. The sample includes approximately 160,000 clones, about 70% of them seen just once. The specimen was PBMCs. This receptor was identified in a woman aged 18-29 years in good health and CMV-seropositive.

This chain's CDR3 is CASSFFLESGNTIYF. In nucleotides, the CDR3 is TGTGCCAGCAGCTTCTTCCTGGAGTCTGGAAACACCATATATTTT. The V gene is TRBV7-2, the J gene TRBJ1-3, with unresolved D. The V end was cut by 3 bases, the J end by 1 base, with 10 bases between. The CDR3 is 15 amino acids. Germline-derived CDR1 and CDR2 are SGHTA and FQGNSA.